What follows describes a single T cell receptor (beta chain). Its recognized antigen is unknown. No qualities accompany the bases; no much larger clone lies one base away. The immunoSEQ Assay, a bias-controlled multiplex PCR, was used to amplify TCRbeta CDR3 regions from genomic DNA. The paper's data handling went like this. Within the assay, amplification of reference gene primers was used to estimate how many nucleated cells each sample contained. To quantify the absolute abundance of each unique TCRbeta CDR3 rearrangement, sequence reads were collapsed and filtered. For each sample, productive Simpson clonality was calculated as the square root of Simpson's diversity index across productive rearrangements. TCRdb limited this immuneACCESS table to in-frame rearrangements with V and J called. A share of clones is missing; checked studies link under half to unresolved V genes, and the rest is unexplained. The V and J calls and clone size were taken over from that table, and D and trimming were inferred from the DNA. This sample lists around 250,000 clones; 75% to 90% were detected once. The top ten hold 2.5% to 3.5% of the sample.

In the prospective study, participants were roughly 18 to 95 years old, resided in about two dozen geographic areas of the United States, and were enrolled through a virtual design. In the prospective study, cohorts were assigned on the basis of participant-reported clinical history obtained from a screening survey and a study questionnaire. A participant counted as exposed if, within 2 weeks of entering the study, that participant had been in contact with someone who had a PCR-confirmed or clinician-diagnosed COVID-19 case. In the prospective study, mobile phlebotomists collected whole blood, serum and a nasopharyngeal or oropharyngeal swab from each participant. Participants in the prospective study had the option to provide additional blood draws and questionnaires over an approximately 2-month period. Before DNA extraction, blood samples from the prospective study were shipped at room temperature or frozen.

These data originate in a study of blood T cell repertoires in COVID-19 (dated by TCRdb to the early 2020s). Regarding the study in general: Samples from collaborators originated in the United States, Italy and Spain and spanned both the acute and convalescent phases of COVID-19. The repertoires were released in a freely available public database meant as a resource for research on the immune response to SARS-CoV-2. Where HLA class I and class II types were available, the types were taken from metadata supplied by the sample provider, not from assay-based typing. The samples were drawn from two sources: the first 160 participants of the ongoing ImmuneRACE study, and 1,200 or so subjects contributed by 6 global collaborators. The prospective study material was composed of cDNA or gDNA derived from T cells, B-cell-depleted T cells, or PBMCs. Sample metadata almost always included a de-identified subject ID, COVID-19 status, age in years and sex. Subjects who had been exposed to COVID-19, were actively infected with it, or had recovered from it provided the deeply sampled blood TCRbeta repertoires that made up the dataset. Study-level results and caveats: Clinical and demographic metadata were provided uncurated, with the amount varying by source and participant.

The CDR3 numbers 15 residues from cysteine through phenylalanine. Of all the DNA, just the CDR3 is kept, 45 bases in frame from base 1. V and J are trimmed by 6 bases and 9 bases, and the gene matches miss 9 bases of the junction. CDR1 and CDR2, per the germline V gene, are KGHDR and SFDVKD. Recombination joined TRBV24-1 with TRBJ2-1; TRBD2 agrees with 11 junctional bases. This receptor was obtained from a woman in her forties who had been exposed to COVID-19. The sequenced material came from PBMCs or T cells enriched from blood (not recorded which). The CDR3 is CATSKSTSGIGEQFF. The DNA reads TGTGCCACCAGTAAATCGACTAGCGGGATTGGTGAGCAGTTCTTC.